Sequencing of this T cell receptor (beta chain) was carried out in a study of blood T cell repertoires in COVID-19. Whole-study context: Some COVID-19 samples were acute and others convalescent; all came from the United States, Italy and Spain. T cells, B-cell-depleted T cells, or PBMCs provided the cDNA or gDNA that served as material.

The repertoire was sequenced with immunoSEQ multiplex PCR; TCRdb's copy has only in-frame clones and lacks some. The sample records 150,000 to 200,000 clones, about four fifths being singletons. Per germline, CDR1 MDHEN and CDR2 SYDVKM. Trimming at V came to 10 bases and at J to 4 bases, leaving 8 bases not matched to a gene. The CDR3 is 14 residues long. The TCR comes from a woman of 80 years or more with COVID-19, enrolled during active disease. The sequenced material came from peripheral blood. V is TRBV28 and J is TRBJ1-5; 9 nucleotides align to TRBD1. The CDR3 sequence is CANGMGQGNQPQHF. The CDR3 nucleotides are TGTGCCAACGGCATGGGACAGGGAAATCAGCCCCAGCATTTT.